This TCR beta chain was obtained from a study of long-term antiretroviral therapy in people with HIV. The study's findings and limits: Control repertoires displayed wider CDR3 length ranges than the HIV repertoires.

Post-ART PBMC samples numbered at least two per donor, and pre-ART ones at least one. All participants with HIV were treated in the United States. The assay used was immunoSEQ (version v3.0), run at survey level. Sequencing aimed at roughly 40,000-50,000 T-cell genomes per sample. The table came from immunoSEQ multiplex PCR; TCRdb's copy has only in-frame clones and leaves some out. The table includes some 28,000 clones, 86% detected once. Turning to this clone: As yet, its antigen is unknown.

V dropped 4 bases and J dropped 5 bases, with 18 bases sitting between them. Per germline, CDR1 SGHRS and CDR2 YFSETQ. The CDR3 loop spans 15 amino acids. The chain carries TRBV5-1 and TRBJ2-5, with a weak D call TRBD1 (6 bases). The receptor was isolated from a woman under 40 with HIV. Sequencing used unsorted PBMCs, obtained 0.8 years after starting antiretroviral therapy. CDR3 sequence: CASSRDIVLSETQYF. The CDR3 nucleotides read TGCGCCAGCAGCCGGGACATTGTCCTTTCGGAGACCCAGTACTTC.